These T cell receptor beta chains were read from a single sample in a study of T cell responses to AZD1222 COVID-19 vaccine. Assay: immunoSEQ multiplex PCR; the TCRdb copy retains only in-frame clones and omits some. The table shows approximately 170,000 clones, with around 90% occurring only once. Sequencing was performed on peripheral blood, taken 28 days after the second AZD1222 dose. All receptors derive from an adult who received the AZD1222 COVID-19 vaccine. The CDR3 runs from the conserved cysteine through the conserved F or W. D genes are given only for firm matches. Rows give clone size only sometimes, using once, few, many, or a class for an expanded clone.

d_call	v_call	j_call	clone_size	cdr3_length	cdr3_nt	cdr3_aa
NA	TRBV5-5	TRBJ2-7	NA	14	TGTGCCAGCAGCTCAACGGACCTAAGCTACGAGCAGTACTTC	CASSSTDLSYEQYF
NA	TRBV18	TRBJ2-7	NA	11	TGTGCCAGCTCACCAGCCTACGAGCAGTACTTC	CASSPAYEQYF
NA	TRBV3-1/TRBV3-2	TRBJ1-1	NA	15	TGTGCCAGCAGCCAAGATAGGGGCCAGGGCCGGGGAGCTTTCTTT	CASSQDRGQGRGAFF
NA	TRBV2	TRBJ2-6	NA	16	TGTGCCAGCAGCTGGGGAGGGGGACCTGGGGCCAACGTCCTGACTTTC	CASSWGGGPGANVLTF
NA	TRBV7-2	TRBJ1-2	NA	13	TGTGCCAGCAGCGCAAAAGTCCTCTATGGCTACACCTTC	CASSAKVLYGYTF
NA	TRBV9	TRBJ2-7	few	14	TGTGCCAGCAGCGTAGGATACGCTAGCTACGAGCAGTACTTC	CASSVGYASYEQYF
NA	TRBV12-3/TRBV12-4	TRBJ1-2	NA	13	TGTGCCAGCACCTTAGGGGCGACCTATGGCTACACCTTC	CASTLGATYGYTF
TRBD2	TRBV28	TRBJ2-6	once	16	TGTGCCACCAAGAGCGGGGGGGCGGATGGGGCCAACGTCCTGACTTTC	CATKSGGADGANVLTF
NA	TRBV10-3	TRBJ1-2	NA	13	TGTGCCATCAGTGCCGGGAGCGGCTATGGCTACACCTTC	CAISAGSGYGYTF
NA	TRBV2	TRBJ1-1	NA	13	TGTGCCAGCAAGGCACAACTGAACACTGAAGCTTTCTTT	CASKAQLNTEAFF
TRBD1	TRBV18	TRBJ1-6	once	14	TGTGCCAGCTCCACCAGCGGGACAGGGGAAACCCTCCACTTT	CASSTSGTGETLHF
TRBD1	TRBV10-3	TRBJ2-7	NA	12	TGTGCCGTGGGACAGGGGGCGAGGGAGCAGTACTTC	CAVGQGAREQYF
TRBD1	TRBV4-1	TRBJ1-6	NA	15	TGCGCCAGCAGCCAAGTCCGGACAGGGGGGTCACCCCTCCACTTT	CASSQVRTGGSPLHF
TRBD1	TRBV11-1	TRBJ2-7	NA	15	TGTGCCAGCAGCTTAAGCTCGGGACAGATATACGAGCAGTACTTC	CASSLSSGQIYEQYF
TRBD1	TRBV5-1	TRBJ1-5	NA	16	TGCGCCAGCAGCTTGGATGGACAGGGTAGCCATCAGCCCCAGCATTTT	CASSLDGQGSHQPQHF
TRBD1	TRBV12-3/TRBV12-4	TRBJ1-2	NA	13	TGTGCCAGCAGCTCGGACAGGGGAATTGGCTACACCTTC	CASSSDRGIGYTF
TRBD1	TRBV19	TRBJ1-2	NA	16	TGTGCCACCTCACAGCAGGGGGCTGGGGGTTCCTATGGCTACACCTTC	CATSQQGAGGSYGYTF
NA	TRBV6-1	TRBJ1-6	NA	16	TGTGCCAGCAGTGAAGCGTACTCTTCAGCGAGTTCACCCCTCCACTTT	CASSEAYSSASSPLHF
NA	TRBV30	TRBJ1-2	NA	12	TGTGCCTGGAGTTTCCAGGGTCATGGCTACACCTTC	CAWSFQGHGYTF
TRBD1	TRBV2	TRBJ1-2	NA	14	TGTGCCAGCAGTGTAACCGGGACAGGGGAATTTCGTACCTTC	CASSVTGTGEFRTF
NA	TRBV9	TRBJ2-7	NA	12	TGTGCCAGCAGCGTAGATAGGGGGGAGCAGTACTTC	CASSVDRGEQYF
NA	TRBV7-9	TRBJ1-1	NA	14	TGTGCCAGCAGCTTAGGAGGGGGTAAACCTGAAGCTTTCTTT	CASSLGGGKPEAFF
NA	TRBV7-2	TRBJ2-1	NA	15	TGTGCCAGCAGCTTAGGCCTAGCTGTGGGCAATGAGCAGTTCTTC	CASSLGLAVGNEQFF
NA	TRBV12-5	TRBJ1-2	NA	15	TGTGCTAGTGGTTTGGTAGGCTTCCCTTCGGGGGGCTACACCTTC	CASGLVGFPSGGYTF
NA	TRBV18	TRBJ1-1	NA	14	TGTGCCAGCTCACCCTCGACTGGGAACACTGAAGCTTTCTTT	CASSPSTGNTEAFF
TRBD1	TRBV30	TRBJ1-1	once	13	TGTGCCTGGAGTCGGGACAGGGGCACTGAAGCTTTCTTT	CAWSRDRGTEAFF
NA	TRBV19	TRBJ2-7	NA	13	TGTGCCAGTAGTACCTCCAGGGAGCATGTGCAGTACTTC	CASSTSREHVQYF
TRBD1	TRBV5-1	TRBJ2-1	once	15	TGCGCCAGCAGCTACGGACAGGGGGTAGGCAATGAGCAGTTCTTC	CASSYGQGVGNEQFF
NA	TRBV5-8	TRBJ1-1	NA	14	TGTGCCAGCAGCTTGCAGGGAAGGAACACTGAAGCTTTCTTT	CASSLQGRNTEAFF
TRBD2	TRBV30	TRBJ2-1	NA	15	TGTGCCTGGGTGACTAGCGGGGGCTCCTACAATGAGCAGTTCTTC	CAWVTSGGSYNEQFF
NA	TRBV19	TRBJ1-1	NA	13	TGTGCCAGTAGCCCTTCCGTGGCGAGGGAAGCTTTCTTT	CASSPSVAREAFF
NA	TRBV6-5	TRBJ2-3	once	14	TGTGCCAGCAGTCACGGTCGTATTATAGATACGCAGTATTTT	CASSHGRIIDTQYF
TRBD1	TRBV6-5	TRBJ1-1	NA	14	TGTGCCGGCGAGACAGGGGACCGGCGAACTGAAGCTTTCTTT	CAGETGDRRTEAFF
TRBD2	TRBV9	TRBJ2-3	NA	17	TGTGCCAGCAGCATCGGGACTAGCGGGGGATTCACAGATACGCAGTATTTT	CASSIGTSGGFTDTQYF
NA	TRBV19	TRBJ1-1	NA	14	TGTGCCAGTAGACCTAAAACAGGGTCCACTGAAGCTTTCTTT	CASRPKTGSTEAFF
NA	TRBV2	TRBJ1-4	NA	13	TGTGCCAGCAGGGGGGGAACTAATGAAAAACTGTTTTTT	CASRGGTNEKLFF
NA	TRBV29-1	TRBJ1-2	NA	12	TGCAGCGTTGTGCAGGGGAACTATGGCTACACCTTC	CSVVQGNYGYTF
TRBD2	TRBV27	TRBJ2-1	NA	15	TGTGCCAGCAGTTTAACTAGCGGGGGGATATATGAGCAGTTCTTC	CASSLTSGGIYEQFF
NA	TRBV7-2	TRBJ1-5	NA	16	TGTGCCAGCAGCTTAGCGGGCAGGGGAAACAATCAGCCCCAGCATTTT	CASSLAGRGNNQPQHF
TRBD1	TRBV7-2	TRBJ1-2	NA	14	TGTGCCAGCAGCTTAGCGGCCGGGACAGAGGACTACACCTTC	CASSLAAGTEDYTF